This T cell receptor (beta chain) was sequenced for a study of cytomegalovirus exposure and HLA in healthy donors. The table lists this clone with a count of one. The antigen remains undetermined. With 60 Vbeta and 13 Jbeta primers, the PCR was carried out. Study processing details: Roughly 12 million shared chains were among approximately 87 million unique TCR beta chains counted in a later analysis. Sequenced by immunoSEQ multiplex PCR; TCRdb stores in-frame clones only, minus some. D and trimming were read from the DNA, whereas the V and J calls and clone size are those reported in that table. Of 150,000 or so clones in the sample, approximately 78% were seen once. Findings and caveats of the study: Researchers had no immune exposure information except CMV serostatus available.

V was shortened by 5 bases and J by 1 base, with 14 bases between the two germline ends. The CDR3 is 15 amino acids. Germline V gene data show CDR1 as MNHEY and CDR2 as SMNVEV (reference sequence). This receptor was taken from a man in his forties or fifties in good health and CMV-seropositive. Sequences were obtained from PBMCs. This chain connects TRBV27 to TRBJ1-1, with D maybe TRBD1 (6 bases). The CDR3 bases are TGTGCCAGCAGTGACTCCGGGACAAAGAACACTGAAGCTTTCTTT. Protein product: CASSDSGTKNTEAFF.